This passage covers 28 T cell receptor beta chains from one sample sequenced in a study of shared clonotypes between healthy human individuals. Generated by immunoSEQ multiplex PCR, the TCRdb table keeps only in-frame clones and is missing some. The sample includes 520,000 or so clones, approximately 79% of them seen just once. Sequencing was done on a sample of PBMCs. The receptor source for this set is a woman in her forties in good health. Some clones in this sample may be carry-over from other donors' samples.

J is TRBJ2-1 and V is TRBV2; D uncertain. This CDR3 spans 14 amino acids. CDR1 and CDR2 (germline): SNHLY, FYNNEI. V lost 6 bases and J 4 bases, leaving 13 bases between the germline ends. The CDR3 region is CASSPRAVYNEQFF. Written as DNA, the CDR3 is TGTGCCAGCAGCCCCCGGGCAGTTTACAATGAGCAGTTCTTC.

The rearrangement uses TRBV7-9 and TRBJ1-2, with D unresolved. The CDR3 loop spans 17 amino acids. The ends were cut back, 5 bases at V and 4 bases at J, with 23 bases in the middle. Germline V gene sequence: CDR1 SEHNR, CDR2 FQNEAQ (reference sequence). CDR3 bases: TGTGCCAGCAGCCCGAGCTGGGCCGGGGATTTTCCCTATGGCTACACCTTC. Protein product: CASSPSWAGDFPYGYTF.

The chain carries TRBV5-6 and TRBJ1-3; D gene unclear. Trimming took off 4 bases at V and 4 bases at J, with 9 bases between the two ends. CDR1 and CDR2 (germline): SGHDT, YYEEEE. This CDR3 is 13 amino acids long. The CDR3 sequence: CASSRVAGNTIYF. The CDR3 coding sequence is TGTGCCAGCAGCCGAGTGGCCGGAAACACCATATATTTT.

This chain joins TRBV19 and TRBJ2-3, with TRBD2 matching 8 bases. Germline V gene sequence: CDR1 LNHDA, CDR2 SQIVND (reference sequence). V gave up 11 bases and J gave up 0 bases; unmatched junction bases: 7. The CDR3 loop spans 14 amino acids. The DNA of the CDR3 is TGTGCCTCCACGGGAGGGATTAGCACAGATACGCAGTATTTT. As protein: CASTGGISTDTQYF.

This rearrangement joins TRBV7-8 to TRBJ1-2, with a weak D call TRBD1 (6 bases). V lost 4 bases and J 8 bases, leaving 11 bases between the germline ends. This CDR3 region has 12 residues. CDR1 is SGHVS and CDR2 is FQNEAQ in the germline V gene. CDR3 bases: TGTGCCAGCAGCTCGAGGACAGAAGGCTACACCTTC. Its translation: CASSSRTEGYTF.

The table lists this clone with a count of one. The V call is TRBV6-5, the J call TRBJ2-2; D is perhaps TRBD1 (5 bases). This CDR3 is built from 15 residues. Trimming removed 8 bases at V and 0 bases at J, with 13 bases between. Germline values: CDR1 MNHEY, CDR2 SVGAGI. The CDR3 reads CASRLRTTNTGELFF. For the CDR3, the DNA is TGTGCCAGCCGGTTAAGGACAACGAACACCGGGGAGCTGTTTTTT.

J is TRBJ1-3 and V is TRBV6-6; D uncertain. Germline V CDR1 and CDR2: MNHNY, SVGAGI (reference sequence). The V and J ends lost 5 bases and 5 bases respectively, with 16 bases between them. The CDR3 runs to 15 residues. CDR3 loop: CASSTPVGPRNTIYF. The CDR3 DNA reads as TGTGCCAGCAGTACTCCTGTCGGGCCTCGAAACACCATATATTTT.

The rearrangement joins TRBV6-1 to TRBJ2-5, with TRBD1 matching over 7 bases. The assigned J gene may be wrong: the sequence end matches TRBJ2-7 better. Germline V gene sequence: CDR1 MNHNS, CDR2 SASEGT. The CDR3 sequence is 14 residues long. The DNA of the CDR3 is TGTGCCAGCAGTGGACAGGGCACCTCCTACGAGCAGTACTTC. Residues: CASSGQGTSYEQYF.

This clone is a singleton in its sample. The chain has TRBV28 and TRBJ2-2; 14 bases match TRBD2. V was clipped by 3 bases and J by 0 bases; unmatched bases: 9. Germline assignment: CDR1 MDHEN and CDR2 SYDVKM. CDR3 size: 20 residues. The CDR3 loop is CASSLPPGLAGVTNTGELFF. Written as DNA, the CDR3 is TGTGCCAGCAGTTTGCCCCCGGGACTAGCGGGAGTAACGAACACCGGGGAGCTGTTTTTT.

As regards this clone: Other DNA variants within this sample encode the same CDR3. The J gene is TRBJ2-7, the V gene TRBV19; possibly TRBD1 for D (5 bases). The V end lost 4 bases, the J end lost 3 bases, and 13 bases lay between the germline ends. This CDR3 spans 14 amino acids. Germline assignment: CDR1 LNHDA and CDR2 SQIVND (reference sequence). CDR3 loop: CASSSQGSGYEQYF. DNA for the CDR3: TGTGCCAGTAGTAGCCAGGGTTCTGGCTACGAGCAGTACTTC.

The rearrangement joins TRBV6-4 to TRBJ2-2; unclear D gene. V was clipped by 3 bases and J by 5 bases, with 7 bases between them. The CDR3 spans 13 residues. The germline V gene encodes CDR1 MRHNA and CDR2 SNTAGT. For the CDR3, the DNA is TGTGCCAGCAGTGAACTTGTTACCGGGGAGCTGTTTTTT. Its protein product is CASSELVTGELFF.

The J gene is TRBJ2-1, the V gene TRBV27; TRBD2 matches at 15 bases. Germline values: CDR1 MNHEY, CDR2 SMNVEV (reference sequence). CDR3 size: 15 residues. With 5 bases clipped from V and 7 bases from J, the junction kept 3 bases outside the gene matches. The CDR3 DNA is TGTGCCAGCAGTCCGGGGACTAGCGGGAGGAATGAGCAGTTCTTC. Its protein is CASSPGTSGRNEQFF.

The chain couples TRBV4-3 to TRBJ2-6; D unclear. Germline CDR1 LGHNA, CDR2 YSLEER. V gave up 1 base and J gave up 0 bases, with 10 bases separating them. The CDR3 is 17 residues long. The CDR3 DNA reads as TGCGCCAGCAGCCAAGCCCGCACGAGCTCTGGGGCCAACGTCCTGACTTTC. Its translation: CASSQARTSSGANVLTF.

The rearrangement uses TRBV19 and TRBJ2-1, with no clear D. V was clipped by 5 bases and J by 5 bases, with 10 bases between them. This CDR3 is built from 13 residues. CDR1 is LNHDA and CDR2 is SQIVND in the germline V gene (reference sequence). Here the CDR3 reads CASSARRNNEQFF. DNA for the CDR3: TGTGCCAGTAGTGCCCGACGGAACAATGAGCAGTTCTTC. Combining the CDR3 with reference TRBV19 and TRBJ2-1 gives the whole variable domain DGGITQSPKYLFRKEGQNVTLSCEQNLNHDAMYWYRQDPGQGLRLIYYSQIVNDFQKGDIAEGYSVSREKKESFPLTVTSAQKNPTAFYLCASSARRNNEQFFGPGTRLTVL.

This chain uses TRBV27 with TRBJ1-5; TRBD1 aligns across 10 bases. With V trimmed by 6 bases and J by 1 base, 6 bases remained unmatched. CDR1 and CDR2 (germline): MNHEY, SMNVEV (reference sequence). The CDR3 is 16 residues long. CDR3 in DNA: TGTGCCAGCAGCCCGACAGGGGGCTGGAGCAATCAGCCCCAGCATTTT. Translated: CASSPTGGWSNQPQHF.

The chain's CDR3 is CASSLALGQGYEQYF. CDR3 in DNA: TGTGCCAGCAGCTTAGCTCTGGGACAGGGCTACGAGCAGTACTTC. The chain employs TRBV7-6 and TRBJ2-7; 9 nucleotides match TRBD1. V shed 0 bases, J shed 3 bases, and the junction held 3 bases outside the gene matches. The CDR3 is 15 residues long. The germline CDR1 and CDR2 sequences are SGHVS and FNYEAQ.

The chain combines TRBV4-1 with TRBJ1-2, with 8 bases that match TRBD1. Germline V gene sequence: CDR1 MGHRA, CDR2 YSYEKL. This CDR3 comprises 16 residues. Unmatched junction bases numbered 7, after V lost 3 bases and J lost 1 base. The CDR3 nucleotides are TGCGCCAGCAGCCACCGGACAGGGCCGGTTAACTATGGCTACACCTTC. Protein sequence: CASSHRTGPVNYGYTF.

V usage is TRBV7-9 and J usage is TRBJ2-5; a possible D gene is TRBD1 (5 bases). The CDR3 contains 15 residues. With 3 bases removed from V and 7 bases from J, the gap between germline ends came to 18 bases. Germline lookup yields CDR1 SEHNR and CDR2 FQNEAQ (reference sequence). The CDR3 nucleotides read TGTGCCAGCAGCTTGGCTAGTGAGTGGCAGGGGACCCAGTACTTC. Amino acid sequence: CASSLASEWQGTQYF.

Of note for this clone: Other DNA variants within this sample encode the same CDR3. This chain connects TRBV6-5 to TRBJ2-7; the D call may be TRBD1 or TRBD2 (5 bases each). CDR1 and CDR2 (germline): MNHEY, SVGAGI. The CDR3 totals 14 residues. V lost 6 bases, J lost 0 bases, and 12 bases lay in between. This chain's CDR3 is CASSRDRSSYEQYF. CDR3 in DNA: TGTGCCAGCAGCAGGGACCGCAGCTCCTACGAGCAGTACTTC.

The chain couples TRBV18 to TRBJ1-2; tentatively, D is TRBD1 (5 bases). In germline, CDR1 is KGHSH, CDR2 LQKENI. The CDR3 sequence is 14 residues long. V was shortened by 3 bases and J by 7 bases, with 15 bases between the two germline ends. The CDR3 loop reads CASSPSGGTSGYTF. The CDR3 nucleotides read TGTGCCAGCTCACCTTCTGGGGGGACTAGTGGCTACACCTTC.

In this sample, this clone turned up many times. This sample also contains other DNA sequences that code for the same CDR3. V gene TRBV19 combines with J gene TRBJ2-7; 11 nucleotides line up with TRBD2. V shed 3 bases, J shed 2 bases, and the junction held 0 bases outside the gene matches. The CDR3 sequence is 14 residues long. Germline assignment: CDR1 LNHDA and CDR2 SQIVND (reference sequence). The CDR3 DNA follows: TGTGCCAGTAGTATGACTAGCGGGACCTACGAGCAGTACTTC. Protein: CASSMTSGTYEQYF. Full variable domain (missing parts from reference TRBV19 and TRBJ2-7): DGGITQSPKYLFRKEGQNVTLSCEQNLNHDAMYWYRQDPGQGLRLIYYSQIVNDFQKGDIAEGYSVSREKKESFPLTVTSAQKNPTAFYLCASSMTSGTYEQYFGPGTRLTVT.

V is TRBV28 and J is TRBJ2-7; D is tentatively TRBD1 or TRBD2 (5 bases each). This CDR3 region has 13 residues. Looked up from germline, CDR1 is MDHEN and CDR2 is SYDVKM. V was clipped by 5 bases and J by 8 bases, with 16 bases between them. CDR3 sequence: CASSRTPGPQQYF. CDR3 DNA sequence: TGTGCCAGCAGTCGAACTCCGGGACCCCAGCAGTACTTC.

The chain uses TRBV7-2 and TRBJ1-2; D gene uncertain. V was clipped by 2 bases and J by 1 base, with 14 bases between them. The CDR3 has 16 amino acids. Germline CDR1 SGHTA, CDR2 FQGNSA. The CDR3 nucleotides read TGTGCCAGCAGCTTAAGGTCTCCACAGAATAACTATGGCTACACCTTC. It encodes CASSLRSPQNNYGYTF.

DNA of the CDR3: TGTGCCATCGGAATACAGGGGGGAGAGACCCAGTACTTC. Translating it yields CAIGIQGGETQYF. The chain uses TRBV10-3 and TRBJ2-5, with 8 bases lining up with TRBD1. This CDR3 contains 13 residues. J was trimmed by 4 bases and V by 8 bases; bases with no gene match: 6. Germline V lookup: CDR1 ENHRY, CDR2 SYGVKD.

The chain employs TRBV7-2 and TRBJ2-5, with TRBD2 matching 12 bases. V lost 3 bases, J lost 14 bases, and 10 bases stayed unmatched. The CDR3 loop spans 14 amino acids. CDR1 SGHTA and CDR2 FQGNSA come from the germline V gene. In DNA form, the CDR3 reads TGTGCCAGCAGCTTCCTAGCGGGAGGGCCGGGGGTTTACTTC. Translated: CASSFLAGGPGVYF. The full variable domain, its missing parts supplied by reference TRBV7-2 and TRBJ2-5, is GAGVSQSPSNKVTEKGKDVELRCDPISGHTALYWYRQSLGQGLEFLIYFQGNSAPDKSGLPSDRFSAERTGGSVSTLTIQRTQQEDSAVYLCASSFLAGGPGVYFGPGTRLLVL.

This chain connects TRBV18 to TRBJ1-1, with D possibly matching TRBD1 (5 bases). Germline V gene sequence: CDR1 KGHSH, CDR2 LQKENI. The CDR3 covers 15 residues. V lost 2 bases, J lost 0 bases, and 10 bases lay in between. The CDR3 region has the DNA TGTGCCAGCTCACCAGGTCGGGGCCTGAACACTGAAGCTTTCTTT. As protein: CASSPGRGLNTEAFF.

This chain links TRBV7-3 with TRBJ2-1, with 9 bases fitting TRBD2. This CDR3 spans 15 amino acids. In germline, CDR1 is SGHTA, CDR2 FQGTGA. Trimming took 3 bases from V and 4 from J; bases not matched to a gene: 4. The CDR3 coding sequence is TGTGCCAGCAGCTTGGATAGCGGGGGATACAATGAGCAGTTCTTC. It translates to CASSLDSGGYNEQFF.

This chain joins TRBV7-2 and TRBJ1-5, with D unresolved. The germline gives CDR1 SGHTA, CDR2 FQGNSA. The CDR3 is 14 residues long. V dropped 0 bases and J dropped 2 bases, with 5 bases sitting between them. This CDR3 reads CASSLAHRNQPQHF. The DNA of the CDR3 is TGTGCCAGCAGCTTAGCGCACCGCAATCAGCCCCAGCATTTT.